Reported below is one T cell receptor beta chain. The data belong to a study of T-cell reconstitution after alpha-beta-depleted transplantation in children. Using unique molecular identifiers, the investigators prepared the TCRbeta library. Using its own MiXCR run on the PCR reads, TCRdb lists one record per CDR3 protein. The repertoire has over 550,000 distinct CDR3 sequences, 10% of them found once; the top ten carry 4% to 5%. The V gene's germline CDR1 is DFQATT and CDR2 SNEGSKA (reference sequence). Between the trimmed V and J ends, which lost 5 bases and 4 bases, there was a span of 22 bases. The length of the CDR3 is 16 residues.

This receptor was taken from a human donor who donated a stem cell graft to a child with acute myeloid leukemia. This rearrangement joins TRBV20-1 to TRBJ2-3; D is possibly TRBD2 (6 bases). The starting material was PBMCs from the stem cell graft donor, obtained from the stem cell graft. CDR3 region: CSAVPPLGRLSDTQYF. The CDR3 coding sequence is TGCAGTGCTGTTCCCCCTTTGGGGAGGTTGTCAGATACGCAGTATTTT.